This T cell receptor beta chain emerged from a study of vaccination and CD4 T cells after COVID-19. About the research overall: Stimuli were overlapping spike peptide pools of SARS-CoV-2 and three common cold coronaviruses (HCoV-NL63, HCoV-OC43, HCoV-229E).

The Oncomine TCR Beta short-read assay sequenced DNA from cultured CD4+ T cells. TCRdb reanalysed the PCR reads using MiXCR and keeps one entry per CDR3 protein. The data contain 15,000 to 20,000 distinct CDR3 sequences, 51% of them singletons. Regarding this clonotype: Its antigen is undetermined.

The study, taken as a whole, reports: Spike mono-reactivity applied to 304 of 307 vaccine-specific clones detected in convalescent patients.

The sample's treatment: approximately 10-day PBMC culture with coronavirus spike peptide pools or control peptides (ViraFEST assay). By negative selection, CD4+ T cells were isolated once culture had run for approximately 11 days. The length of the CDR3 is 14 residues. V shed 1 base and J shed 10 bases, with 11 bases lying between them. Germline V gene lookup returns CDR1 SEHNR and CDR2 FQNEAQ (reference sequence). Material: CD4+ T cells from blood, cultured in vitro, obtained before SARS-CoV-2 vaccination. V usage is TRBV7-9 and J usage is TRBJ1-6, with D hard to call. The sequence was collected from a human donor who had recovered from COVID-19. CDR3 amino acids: CASSLGRVGSPLHF. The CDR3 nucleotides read TGTGCCAGCAGCTTAGGCCGGGTGGGCTCACCCCTCCACTTT.